The 20 T cell receptor beta chains reported below all come from one sample, sequenced in a study of blood T cell repertoires in COVID-19 (dated by TCRdb to about 2020). Library creation used the immunoSEQ multiplex PCR assay. TCRdb took over this immuneACCESS table, retaining in-frame rearrangements with V and J assigned. Such tables are incomplete; in checked studies, under half of the missing clones stem from an unresolved V gene, and the remainder is unexplained. Here the sample has under 200,000 clones; 70% to 90% occur a single time. Less than 0.7% of the sample is in the top ten clones. The specimen was peripheral blood. The receptor source for this set is a man in his 60s with COVID-19, enrolled during active disease.

V gene TRBV10-1 combines with J gene TRBJ1-2, with unresolved D. V was clipped by 3 bases and J by 0 bases, with 14 bases between them. Germline assignment: CDR1 WNHNN and CDR2 SYGVQD (reference sequence). CDR3 size: 16 residues. The CDR3 DNA follows: TGCGCCAGCAGTGATTCACTGGAGGGTCCTAACTATGGCTACACCTTC. Its protein is CASSDSLEGPNYGYTF.

This clone occurred a few times. This chain connects TRBV11-3 to TRBJ1-4; no reliable D call. Germline CDR1 and CDR2: SGHNT and YENEEA. CDR3 size: 15 residues. Between the trimmed V and J ends, which lost 2 bases and 0 bases, there was a span of 7 bases. CDR3 nucleotide sequence: TGTGCCAGCAGCTTACTCGGAGCAACTAATGAAAAACTGTTTTTT. Translated: CASSLLGATNEKLFF. Variable domain in full (rest from reference TRBV11-3 and TRBJ1-4): EAGVVQSPRYKIIEKKQPVAFWCNPISGHNTLYWYLQNLGQGPELLIRYENEEAVDDSQLPKDRFSAERLKGVDSTLKIQPAELGDSAVYLCASSLLGATNEKLFFGSGTQLSVL.

This clone has only a few counts. The chain employs TRBV19 and TRBJ2-7, with 9 bases aligning to TRBD1. Germline values: CDR1 LNHDA, CDR2 SQIVND (reference sequence). V was pared by 6 bases and J by 4 bases, with 10 bases of the junction left unmatched. This CDR3 has 15 amino acids. As DNA, the CDR3 is TGTGCCAGTAGCTTCTCCGGGACAGGGAGGTACGAGCAGTACTTC. It yields the protein CASSFSGTGRYEQYF.

This clone was counted a few times. This chain uses TRBV7-6 with TRBJ2-5; the match to TRBD2 covers 15 bases. The length of the CDR3 is 15 residues. CDR1 SGHVS and CDR2 FNYEAQ come from the germline V gene. The J segment lost 5 bases and the V segment lost 3 bases, leaving 1 base of the junction unmatched. DNA for the CDR3: TGTGCCAGCAGCTTCGGACTAGCGGGAGGGGAGACCCAGTACTTC. This sequence encodes CASSFGLAGGETQYF.

V and J are TRBV10-1 and TRBJ2-2; TRBD2 matches 7 bases. The V gene's germline CDR1 is WNHNN and CDR2 SYGVQD (reference sequence). The CDR3 loop spans 19 amino acids. Trimming cost V 2 bases and J 3 bases; bases outside gene matches: 15. The CDR3 region is CASSEPTGHLLADTGELFF. In DNA, the CDR3 is TGCGCCAGCAGTGAGCCCACTGGACACCTCCTAGCGGACACCGGGGAGCTGTTTTTT.

The chain links TRBV29-1 to TRBJ1-3; perhaps TRBD1 as D (6 bases). Trimming removed 4 bases at V and 2 bases at J, with 12 bases between. The CDR3 loop spans 14 amino acids. CDR1 is SQVTM and CDR2 is ANQGSEA in the germline V gene. In DNA, the CDR3 is TGCAGCGTTGCCCTAGGGGGTCCTGGAAACACCATATATTTT. It yields the protein CSVALGGPGNTIYF.

V usage is TRBV7-8 and J usage is TRBJ1-1; D call uncertain. CDR1 is SGHVS and CDR2 is FQNEAQ in the germline V gene. There are 15 residues in the CDR3. Trimming cost V 3 bases and J 1 base, with 12 bases left between them. In DNA, the CDR3 is TGTGCCAGCAGCTTGGAGGACCCGGGGAACACTGAAGCTTTCTTT. Amino acid sequence: CASSLEDPGNTEAFF. The full variable domain, its missing parts supplied by reference TRBV7-8 and TRBJ1-1, is GAGVSQSPRYKVAKRGQDVALRCDPISGHVSLFWYQQALGQGPEFLTYFQNEAQLDKSGLPSDRFFAERPEGSVSTLKIQRTQQEDSAVYLCASSLEDPGNTEAFFGQGTRLTVV.

V usage is TRBV4-2 and J usage is TRBJ2-1; 8 nucleotides match TRBD2. Germline V lookup: CDR1 LGHNA, CDR2 YNFKEQ. Unmatched junction bases numbered 6, after V lost 1 base and J lost 1 base. The CDR3 contains 17 residues. CDR3 amino acids: CASSQAHTSGSYNEQFF. In nucleotides, the CDR3 is TGTGCCAGCAGCCAAGCCCATACTAGCGGATCCTACAATGAGCAGTTCTTC.

This clone has a handful of counts. J is TRBJ2-1 and V is TRBV6-5; 11 positions match TRBD2. CDR1 and CDR2 from the germline V gene are MNHEY and SVGAGI. CDR3 length: 16 residues. With V trimmed by 0 bases and J by 7 bases, 5 bases remained unmatched. CDR3: CASSYSASGGRNEQFF. The CDR3 coding sequence is TGTGCCAGCAGTTACTCTGCTAGCGGGGGGAGGAATGAGCAGTTCTTC.

The chain uses TRBV7-9 and TRBJ1-2; possibly TRBD1 for D (6 bases). Per germline, CDR1 SEHNR and CDR2 FQNEAQ (reference sequence). V gave up 4 bases and J gave up 2 bases, with 17 bases separating them. The CDR3 has 16 residues. The CDR3 region is CASSSALGGANYGYTF. The CDR3 DNA reads as TGTGCCAGCAGCTCTGCGTTGGGGGGGGCCAACTATGGCTACACCTTC.

CDR3: CASSRASLSSYEQYF. The CDR3 DNA follows: TGTGCCAGCAGTCGCGCATCACTAAGCTCCTACGAGCAGTACTTC. The chain employs TRBV6-5 and TRBJ2-7; D gene ambiguous. V was pared by 5 bases and J by 0 bases, with 14 bases between. Per the germline V gene, CDR1 is MNHEY and CDR2 is SVGAGI. This CDR3 region has 15 residues.

The J gene is TRBJ1-2, the V gene TRBV21-1; TRBD1 reflects the table's D call only, with no check against the DNA. TRBV21-1 is a pseudogene. The CDR3 totals 15 residues. CDR3 in DNA: TGTGCCAGCAGCAAAGAGGTGGCAGGAAAATATGGCTACACCTTC. Protein sequence: CASSKEVAGKYGYTF.

The V call is TRBV6-5, the J call TRBJ1-3, with TRBD1 matching over 8 bases. CDR1 is MNHEY, CDR2 SVGAGI, per germline. The CDR3 is 15 amino acids. The V gene end was trimmed by 6 bases and the J gene end by 2 bases; junction bases not matched to a gene: 6. The DNA for the CDR3 is TGTGCCAGCAGAAGACAGGGGAGTACTGGAAACACCATATATTTT. Translated, it gives CASRRQGSTGNTIYF.

This rearrangement joins TRBV29-1 to TRBJ1-3; D unclear. The germline V and J ends were trimmed by 4 bases and 4 bases, with 5 bases remaining between them. CDR1 is SQVTM, CDR2 ANQGSEA, per germline. This CDR3 is 11 amino acids long. CDR3 protein: CSVVLGNTIYF. CDR3 coding DNA: TGCAGCGTTGTTCTCGGAAACACCATATATTTT.

V usage is TRBV12-3 or TRBV12-4 and J usage is TRBJ1-4; possibly TRBD1 for D (5 bases). This CDR3 is 13 amino acids long. V shed 9 bases and J shed 5 bases, with 13 bases lying between them. This CDR3 reads CASLGGPNEKLFF. The CDR3 DNA reads TGTGCCAGTCTGGGGGGTCCCAATGAAAAACTGTTTTTT.

The chain combines TRBV19 with TRBJ2-3; possibly TRBD1 for D (5 bases). The germline gives CDR1 LNHDA, CDR2 SQIVND (reference sequence). With 9 bases removed from V and 3 bases from J, the gap between germline ends came to 13 bases. The CDR3 consists of 13 residues. CDR3 sequence: CASTKGVTDTQYF. CDR3 bases: TGTGCCAGCACTAAAGGGGTTACAGATACGCAGTATTTT.

The chain joins TRBV29-1 to TRBJ2-7; D is undetermined. The V and J ends lost 7 bases and 2 bases respectively, with 15 bases between them. The CDR3 has 13 amino acids. CDR1 and CDR2 (germline): SQVTM, ANQGSEA. The CDR3 DNA reads as TGCAGCGCCACGGAAGGAGCGCCCTACGAGCAGTACTTC. Its protein product is CSATEGAPYEQYF.

The J gene is TRBJ1-2, the V gene TRBV11-2; perhaps TRBD1 as D (6 bases). The CDR3 is 16 residues long. Germline CDR1 SGHAT, CDR2 FQNNGV. Trimming shortened V by 0 bases and J by 3 bases, and 14 bases separated the two germline ends. CDR3 DNA sequence: TGTGCCAGCAGCTTAGACTCTCGGGGGGCGGACTATGGCTACACCTTC. Residues: CASSLDSRGADYGYTF.

The chain is built from TRBV11-2 and TRBJ2-1; 12 nucleotides align to TRBD2. CDR3 length equals 16 residues. Germline assignment: CDR1 SGHAT and CDR2 FQNNGV. After removal of 7 bases from V and 5 bases from J, the junction contained 9 bases not matched to a gene. The CDR3 region is CASTKTSGGTHNEQFF. DNA of the CDR3: TGTGCCAGCACCAAAACTAGCGGGGGGACACACAATGAGCAGTTCTTC.

The V and J genes are TRBV7-2 and TRBJ2-1; 10 nucleotides align to TRBD1. Germline V gives CDR1 SGHTA, CDR2 FQGNSA. V was pared by 4 bases and J by 5 bases, with 14 bases of the junction left unmatched. This CDR3 is built from 18 residues. The CDR3 sequence is CASSSPMSGTGDNNEQFF. The CDR3, as DNA: TGTGCCAGCAGCTCCCCGATGTCAGGGACAGGGGACAACAATGAGCAGTTCTTC.